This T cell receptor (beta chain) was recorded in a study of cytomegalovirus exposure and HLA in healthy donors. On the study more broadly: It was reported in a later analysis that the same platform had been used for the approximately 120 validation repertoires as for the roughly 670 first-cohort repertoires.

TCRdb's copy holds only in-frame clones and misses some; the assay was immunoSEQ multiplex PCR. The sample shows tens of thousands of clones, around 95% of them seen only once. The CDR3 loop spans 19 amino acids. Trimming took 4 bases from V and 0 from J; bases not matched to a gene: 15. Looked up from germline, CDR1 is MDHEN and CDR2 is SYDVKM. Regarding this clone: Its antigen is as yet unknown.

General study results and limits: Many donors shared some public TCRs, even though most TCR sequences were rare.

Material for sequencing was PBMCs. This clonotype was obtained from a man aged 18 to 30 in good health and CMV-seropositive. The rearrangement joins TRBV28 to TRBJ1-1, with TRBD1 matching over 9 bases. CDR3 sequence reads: CASSSGDREVSGMNTEAFF. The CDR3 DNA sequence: TGTGCCAGCAGTTCTGGGGACAGGGAGGTGAGCGGGATGAACACTGAAGCTTTCTTT.